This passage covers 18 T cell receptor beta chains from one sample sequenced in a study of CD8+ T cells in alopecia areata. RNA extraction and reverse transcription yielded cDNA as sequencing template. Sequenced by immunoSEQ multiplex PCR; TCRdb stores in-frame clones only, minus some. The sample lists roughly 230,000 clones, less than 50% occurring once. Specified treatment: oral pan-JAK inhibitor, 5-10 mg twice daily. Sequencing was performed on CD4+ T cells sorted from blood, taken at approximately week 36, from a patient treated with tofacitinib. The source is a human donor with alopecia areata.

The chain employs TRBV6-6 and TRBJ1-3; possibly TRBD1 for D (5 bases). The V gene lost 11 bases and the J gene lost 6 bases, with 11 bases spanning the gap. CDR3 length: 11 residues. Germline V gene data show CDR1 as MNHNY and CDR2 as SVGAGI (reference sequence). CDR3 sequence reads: CASGFQNTIYF. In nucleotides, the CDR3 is TGTGCCTCAGGGTTTCAAAACACCATATATTTT.

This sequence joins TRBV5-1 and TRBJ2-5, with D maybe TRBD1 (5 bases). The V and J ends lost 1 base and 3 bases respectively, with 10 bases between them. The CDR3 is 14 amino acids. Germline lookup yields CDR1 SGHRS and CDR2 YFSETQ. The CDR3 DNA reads TGCGCCAGCAGCTTGAATCCAGGGAAAGAGACCCAGTACTTC. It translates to CASSLNPGKETQYF.

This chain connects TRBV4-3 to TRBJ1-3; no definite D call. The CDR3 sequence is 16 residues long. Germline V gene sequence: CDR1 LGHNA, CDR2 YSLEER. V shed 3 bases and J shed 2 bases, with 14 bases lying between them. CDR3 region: CASSQESRGTGNTIYF. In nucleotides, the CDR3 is TGCGCCAGCAGCCAGGAATCCCGGGGAACTGGAAACACCATATATTTT.

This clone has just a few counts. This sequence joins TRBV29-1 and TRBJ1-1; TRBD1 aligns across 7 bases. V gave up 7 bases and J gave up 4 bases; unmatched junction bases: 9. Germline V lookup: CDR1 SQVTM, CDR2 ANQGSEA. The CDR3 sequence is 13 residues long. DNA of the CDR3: TGCAGCGCCCTCAGACAGGGATCCACTGAAGCTTTCTTT. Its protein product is CSALRQGSTEAFF.

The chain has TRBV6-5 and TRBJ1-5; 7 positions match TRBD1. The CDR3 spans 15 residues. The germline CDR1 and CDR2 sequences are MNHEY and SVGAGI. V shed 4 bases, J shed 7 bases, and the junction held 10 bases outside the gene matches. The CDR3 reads CASSSTTGKGQPQHF. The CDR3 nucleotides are TGTGCCAGCAGTTCCACGACAGGGAAAGGCCAGCCCCAGCATTTT.

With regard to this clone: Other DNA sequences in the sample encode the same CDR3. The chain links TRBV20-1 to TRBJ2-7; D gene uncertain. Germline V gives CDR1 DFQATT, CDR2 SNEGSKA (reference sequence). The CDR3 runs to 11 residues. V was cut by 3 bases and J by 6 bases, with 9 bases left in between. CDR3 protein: CSARATSEQYF. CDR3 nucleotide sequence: TGCAGTGCTAGGGCAACTTCCGAGCAGTACTTC.

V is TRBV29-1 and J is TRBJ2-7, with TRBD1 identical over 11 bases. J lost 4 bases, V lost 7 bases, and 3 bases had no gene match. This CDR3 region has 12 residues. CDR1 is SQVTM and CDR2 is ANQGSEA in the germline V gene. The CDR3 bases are TGCAGCGCTGGACAGGGGGCATACGAGCAGTACTTC. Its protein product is CSAGQGAYEQYF.

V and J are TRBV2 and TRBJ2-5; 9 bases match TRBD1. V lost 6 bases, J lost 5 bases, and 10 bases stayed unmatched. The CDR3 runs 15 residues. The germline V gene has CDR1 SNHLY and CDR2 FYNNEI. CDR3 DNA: TGTGCCAGCAGCAACAACAGGGGGCGCTCGGAGACCCAGTACTTC. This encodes CASSNNRGRSETQYF.

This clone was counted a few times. This CDR3 is CASSSTGANVLTF. CDR3 DNA: TGTGCCAGTAGCAGTACTGGGGCCAACGTCCTGACTTTC. The genes are TRBV19 and TRBJ2-6; D is unclear. The germline gives CDR1 LNHDA, CDR2 SQIVND (reference sequence). Trimming pared 6 bases from V and 2 bases from J, leaving 5 bases between. There are 13 residues in the CDR3.

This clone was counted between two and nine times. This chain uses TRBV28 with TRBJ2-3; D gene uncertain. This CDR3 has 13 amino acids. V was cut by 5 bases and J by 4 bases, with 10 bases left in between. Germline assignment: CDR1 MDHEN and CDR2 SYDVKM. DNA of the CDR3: TGTGCCAGCAGTGCCCAGGTTGCAGATACGCAGTATTTT. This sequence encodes CASSAQVADTQYF.

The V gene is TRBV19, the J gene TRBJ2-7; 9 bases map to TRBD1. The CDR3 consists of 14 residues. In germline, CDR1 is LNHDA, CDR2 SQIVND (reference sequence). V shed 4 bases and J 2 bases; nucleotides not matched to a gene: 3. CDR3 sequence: CASSTTGGPYEQYF. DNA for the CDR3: TGTGCCAGTAGTACGACAGGGGGACCCTACGAGCAGTACTTC.

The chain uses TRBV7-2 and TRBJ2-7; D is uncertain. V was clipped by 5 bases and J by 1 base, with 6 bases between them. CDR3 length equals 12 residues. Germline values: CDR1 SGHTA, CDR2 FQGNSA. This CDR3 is CASSPGSYEQYF. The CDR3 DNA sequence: TGTGCCAGCAGCCCCGGGTCCTACGAGCAGTACTTC.

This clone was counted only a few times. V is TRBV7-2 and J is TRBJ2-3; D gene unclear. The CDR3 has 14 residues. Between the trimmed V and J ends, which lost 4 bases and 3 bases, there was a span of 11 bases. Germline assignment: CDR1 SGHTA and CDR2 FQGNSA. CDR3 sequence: CASSSFGETDTQYF. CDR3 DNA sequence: TGTGCCAGCAGCTCGTTCGGAGAAACAGATACGCAGTATTTT.

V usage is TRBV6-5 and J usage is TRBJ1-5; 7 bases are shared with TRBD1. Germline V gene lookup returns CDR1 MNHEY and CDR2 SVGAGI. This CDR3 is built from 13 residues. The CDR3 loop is CASRQGAGQPQHF. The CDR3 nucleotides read TGTGCTTCGAGACAGGGAGCTGGTCAGCCCCAGCATTTT.

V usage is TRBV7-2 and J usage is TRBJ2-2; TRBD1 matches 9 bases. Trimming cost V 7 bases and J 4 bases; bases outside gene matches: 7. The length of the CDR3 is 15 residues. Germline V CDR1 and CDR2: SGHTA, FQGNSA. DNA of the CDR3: TGTGCCAGCACCCCTCGGACAGGGGTCACCGGGGAGCTGTTTTTT. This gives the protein CASTPRTGVTGELFF.

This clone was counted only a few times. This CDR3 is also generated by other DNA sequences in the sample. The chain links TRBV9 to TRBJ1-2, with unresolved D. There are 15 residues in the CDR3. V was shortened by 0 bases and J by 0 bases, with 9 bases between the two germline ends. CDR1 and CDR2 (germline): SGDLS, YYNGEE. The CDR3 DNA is TGTGCCAGCAGCGTAGTGGGAGATTCTAACTATGGCTACACCTTC. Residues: CASSVVGDSNYGYTF.

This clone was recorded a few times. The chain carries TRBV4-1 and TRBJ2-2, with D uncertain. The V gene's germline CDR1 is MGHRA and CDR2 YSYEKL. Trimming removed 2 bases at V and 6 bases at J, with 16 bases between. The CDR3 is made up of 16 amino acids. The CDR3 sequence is CASSQPDPTRAGELFF. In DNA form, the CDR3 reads TGCGCCAGCAGCCAACCGGACCCTACCCGCGCCGGGGAGCTGTTTTTT.

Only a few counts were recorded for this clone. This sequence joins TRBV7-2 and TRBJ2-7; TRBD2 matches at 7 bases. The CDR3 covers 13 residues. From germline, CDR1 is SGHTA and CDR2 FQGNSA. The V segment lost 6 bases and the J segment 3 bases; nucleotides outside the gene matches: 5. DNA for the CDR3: TGTGCCAGCAGTCGGACTAGGATCTACGAGCAGTACTTC. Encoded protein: CASSRTRIYEQYF.